Following are 18 T cell receptor beta chains from one sample sequenced in a study of T cell repertoires in cytomegalovirus infection. Via MiXCR, TCRdb re-called the reads, giving one row per CDR3 protein. The sample has 400,000 or so distinct CDR3 sequences, 15% to 20% seen once. Sequenced sample: PBMCs. These receptors were taken from a human donor in good health (CMV status not recorded). Some clones in this sample may be carry-over from other donors' samples.

In this sample, this clonotype turned up a few times. This chain joins TRBV20-1 and TRBJ2-7; 10 nucleotides match TRBD2. Germline lookup yields CDR1 DFQATT and CDR2 SNEGSKA (reference sequence). The CDR3 has 12 residues. J lost 9 bases, V lost 3 bases, and 5 bases had no gene match. Here the CDR3 reads CSASSSGRGQYF. In nucleotides, the CDR3 is TGCAGTGCTAGCTCTAGCGGGAGAGGGCAGTACTTC.

At least ten counts were recorded for this clonotype. V and J are TRBV7-8 and TRBJ2-5; no firm D call. This CDR3 has 17 residues. In germline, CDR1 is SGHVS, CDR2 FQNEAQ. V was shortened by 1 base and J by 4 bases, with 19 bases between the two germline ends. The CDR3 protein is CASSLEMWAQWRETQYF. The CDR3 DNA reads as TGTGCCAGCAGCTTAGAGATGTGGGCCCAATGGAGAGAGACCCAGTACTTC.

The J gene is TRBJ2-3, the V gene TRBV18; D might be TRBD1 (6 bases). V lost 3 bases and J lost 7, with 11 bases in between. The CDR3 spans 13 residues. Germline CDR1 and CDR2: KGHSH and LQKENI. CDR3 sequence reads: CASSPARDNTQYF. CDR3 nucleotide sequence: TGTGCCAGCTCACCTGCGAGGGACAATACGCAGTATTTT.

V is TRBV19 and J is TRBJ2-5; D is perhaps TRBD1 (6 bases). The CDR3 sequence is 14 residues long. The germline V and J ends were trimmed by 8 bases and 2 bases, with 15 bases remaining between them. Germline V gives CDR1 LNHDA, CDR2 SQIVND (reference sequence). Here the CDR3 DNA reads TGTGCCAGTCCACCGGGACAAACGCAAGAGACCCAGTACTTC. Its protein product is CASPPGQTQETQYF.

This clonotype was seen more than once but under ten times. The chain recombines TRBV10-3 with TRBJ1-1, with a weak D call TRBD1 (5 bases). Trimming left V 8 bases short and J 2 bases short, with 12 bases between. In germline, CDR1 is ENHRY, CDR2 SYGVKD. The CDR3 runs 13 residues. For the CDR3, the DNA is TGTGCCATCGGGGAGCAGGGCAACACTGAAGCTTTCTTT. Its translation: CAIGEQGNTEAFF.

This chain's CDR3 is CSARDHVLNYEQYF. The CDR3 nucleotides read TGCAGTGCTAGAGATCATGTCTTAAACTACGAGCAGTACTTC. V gene TRBV20-1 combines with J gene TRBJ2-7; D not resolved. Germline V gene sequence: CDR1 DFQATT, CDR2 SNEGSKA (reference sequence). Trimming left V 0 bases short and J 3 bases short, with 12 bases between. The CDR3 sequence is 14 residues long.

The chain recombines TRBV7-2 with TRBJ2-6; D is ambiguous. The CDR3 length is 15 residues. The V gene lost 5 bases and the J gene lost 4 bases, with 12 bases spanning the gap. CDR1 SGHTA and CDR2 FQGNSA come from the germline V gene. This CDR3 reads CASSLGLWGANVLTF. DNA for the CDR3: TGTGCCAGCAGCCTTGGGCTTTGGGGGGCCAACGTCCTGACTTTC.

This clonotype was seen at least ten times. This rearrangement joins TRBV4-1 to TRBJ2-1; TRBD2 matches 9 bases. Germline lookup yields CDR1 MGHRA and CDR2 YSYEKL. The CDR3 is 16 amino acids. V dropped 1 base and J dropped 6; count of bases not matched to a gene: 7. The CDR3 reads CASSQVLAGVTNEQFF. The CDR3 nucleotides are TGCGCCAGCAGCCAAGTATTAGCGGGAGTAACCAATGAGCAGTTCTTC.

Only a few counts were recorded for this clonotype. This chain uses TRBV5-6 with TRBJ2-3, with D maybe TRBD2 (6 bases). V lost 5 bases and J 5 bases, leaving 15 bases between the germline ends. The CDR3 sequence is 14 residues long. From germline, CDR1 is SGHDT and CDR2 YYEEEE. The CDR3 DNA reads TGTGCCAGCAGTTTTTTCGGGGGACTAGATACGCAGTATTTT. It specifies CASSFFGGLDTQYF.

This chain connects TRBV29-1 to TRBJ2-7; 9 positions agree with TRBD2. This CDR3 has 14 residues. Germline CDR1 is SQVTM and CDR2 is ANQGSEA. V lost 6 bases to trimming and J lost 7 bases; unmatched junction nucleotides: 13. The chain's CDR3 is CSVTLAGPPGEQYF. For the CDR3, the DNA is TGCAGCGTGACTCTAGCGGGACCGCCCGGGGAGCAGTACTTC.

The chain carries TRBV7-2 and TRBJ2-5; TRBD2 agrees at 11 bases. CDR1 SGHTA and CDR2 FQGNSA come from the germline V gene. Trimming took 2 bases from V and 2 from J; bases not matched to a gene: 4. The CDR3 has 16 residues. This CDR3 reads CASSLSASGGQETQYF. DNA for the CDR3: TGTGCCAGCAGCTTATCCGCTAGCGGGGGGCAAGAGACCCAGTACTTC.

The chain employs TRBV5-1 and TRBJ1-2, with D maybe TRBD1 (5 bases). Trimming removed 1 base at V and 4 bases at J, with 11 bases between. The CDR3 length is 14 residues. Germline CDR1 and CDR2: SGHRS and YFSETQ. Here the CDR3 DNA reads TGCGCCAGCAGCTTGTCAGGGAGAGGCTATGGCTACACCTTC. Translated: CASSLSGRGYGYTF.

The rearrangement uses TRBV7-2 and TRBJ1-4, with 8 nucleotides matching TRBD1. Germline CDR1 reads SGHTA; CDR2 reads FQGNSA. The ends lost 4 bases at V and 3 bases at J; junction bases unmatched: 13. This CDR3 region has 18 residues. The CDR3, as DNA: TGTGCCAGCAGCTCACAACCGCAGACAGGGGCGGCTAATGAAAAACTGTTTTTT. It yields the protein CASSSQPQTGAANEKLFF.

The chain employs TRBV20-1 and TRBJ2-1; 7 bases align to TRBD2. The V gene's germline CDR1 is DFQATT and CDR2 SNEGSKA (reference sequence). V gave up 0 bases and J gave up 8 bases; unmatched junction bases: 7. The CDR3 runs to 14 residues. This CDR3 reads CSARDRRGGDEQFF. CDR3 coding DNA: TGCAGTGCTAGAGATAGGAGGGGAGGGGATGAGCAGTTCTTC.

There are many counts of this clonotype. The rearrangement joins TRBV5-5 to TRBJ1-5; D remains ambiguous. Germline V gene sequence: CDR1 SGHKS, CDR2 YYEKEE (reference sequence). The CDR3 has 16 residues. The V gene lost 0 bases and the J gene lost 0 bases, with 10 bases spanning the gap. Here the CDR3 reads CASSLGPFYSNQPQHF. The CDR3 DNA reads as TGTGCCAGCAGCTTGGGCCCATTCTATAGCAATCAGCCCCAGCATTTT.

This clonotype was seen a handful of times. V and J are TRBV7-6 and TRBJ2-2, with D possibly matching TRBD2 (6 bases). V gave up 5 bases and J gave up 6 bases, with 16 bases separating them. The CDR3 length is 15 residues. CDR1 is SGHVS and CDR2 is FNYEAQ in the germline V gene. The CDR3 DNA reads TGTGCCAGCAGCCGTGGGACTCTAGGCGCCGGGGAGCTGTTTTTT. Its protein is CASSRGTLGAGELFF.

The genes are TRBV2 and TRBJ1-2; TRBD1 agrees at 7 bases. There are 13 residues in the CDR3. J lost 3 bases, V lost 6 bases, and 4 bases had no gene match. CDR1 is SNHLY and CDR2 is FYNNEI in the germline V gene. CDR3 protein: CASRADRDYGYTF. The CDR3 DNA reads as TGTGCCAGCAGGGCCGACAGGGACTATGGCTACACCTTC.

This clonotype was seen at least ten times. This chain joins TRBV24-1 and TRBJ2-5; the D call may be TRBD1 or TRBD2 (5 bases each). This CDR3 has 14 residues. Per the germline V gene, CDR1 is KGHDR and CDR2 is SFDVKD. V lost 4 bases, J lost 3 bases, and 11 bases lay in between. CDR3 region: CATSDGTVEETQYF. Written as DNA, the CDR3 is TGTGCCACCAGTGACGGGACCGTAGAAGAGACCCAGTACTTC.